What follows describes a single T cell receptor beta chain. This CDR3 region has 14 residues. Germline V gene data show CDR1 as MDHEN and CDR2 as SYDVKM. Deletions cut 4 bases from V and 6 bases from J, with 12 bases between. The data derive from a study of cytomegalovirus exposure and HLA in healthy donors. PCR employed 60 Vbeta and 13 Jbeta primers. This table comes from immunoSEQ multiplex PCR, and its TCRdb copy is limited to in-frame clones, with some not included. Of 80,000 to 95,000 clones in the sample, 63% are singletons; the top ten hold around 6.5%. The chain joins TRBV28 to TRBJ2-2; D might be TRBD2 (5 bases). The TCR originated in a woman aged 25 to 45 in good health and CMV-seronegative. The sample taken for sequencing was PBMCs. The CDR3 spells CASSSGNRPGELFF. The CDR3, as DNA: TGTGCCAGCAGTTCCGGGAACAGACCCGGGGAGCTGTTTTTT.